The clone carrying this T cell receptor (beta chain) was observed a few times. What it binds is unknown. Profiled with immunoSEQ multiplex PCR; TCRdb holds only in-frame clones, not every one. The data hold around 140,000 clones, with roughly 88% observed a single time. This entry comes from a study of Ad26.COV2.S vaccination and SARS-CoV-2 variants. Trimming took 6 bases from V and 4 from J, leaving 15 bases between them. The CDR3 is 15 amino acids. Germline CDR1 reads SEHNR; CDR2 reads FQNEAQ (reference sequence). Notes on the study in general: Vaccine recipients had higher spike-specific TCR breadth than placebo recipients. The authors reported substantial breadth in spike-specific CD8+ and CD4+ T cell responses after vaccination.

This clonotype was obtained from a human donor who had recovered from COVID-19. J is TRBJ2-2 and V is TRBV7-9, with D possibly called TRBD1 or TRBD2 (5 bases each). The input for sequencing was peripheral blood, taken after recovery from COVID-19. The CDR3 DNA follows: TGTGCCAGCAGACCTCCCTCTGGGGGCACCGGGGAGCTGTTTTTT. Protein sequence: CASRPPSGGTGELFF.